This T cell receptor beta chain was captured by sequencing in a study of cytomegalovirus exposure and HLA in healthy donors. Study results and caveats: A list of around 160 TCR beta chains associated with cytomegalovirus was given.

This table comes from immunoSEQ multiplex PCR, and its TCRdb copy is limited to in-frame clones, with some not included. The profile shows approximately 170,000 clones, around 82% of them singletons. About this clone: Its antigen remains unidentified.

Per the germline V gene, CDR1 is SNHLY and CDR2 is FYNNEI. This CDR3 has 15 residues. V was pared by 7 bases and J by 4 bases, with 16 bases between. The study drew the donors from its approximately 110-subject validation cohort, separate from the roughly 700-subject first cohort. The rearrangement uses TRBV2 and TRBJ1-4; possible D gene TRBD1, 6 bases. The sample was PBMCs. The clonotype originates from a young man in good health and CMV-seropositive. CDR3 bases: TGTGCCAGCAATCTAGGAGGACAGATTAATGAAAAACTGTTTTTT. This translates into CASNLGGQINEKLFF. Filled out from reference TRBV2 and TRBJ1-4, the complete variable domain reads EPEVTQTPSHQVTQMGQEVILRCVPISNHLYFYWYRQILGQKVEFLVSFYNNEISEKSEIFDDQFSVERPDGSNFTLKIRSTKLEDSAMYFCASNLGGQINEKLFFGSGTQLSVL.